This TCR beta chain comes out of a study of CD8 T cells in ankylosing spondylitis. Study results and caveats: The study looked at matched synovial fluid samples from ankylosing spondylitis patients. Disease-linked clones were reported to be significantly enriched there.

This clonotype came up once. What it binds is not known. Trimming removed 8 bases at V and 1 base at J, with 13 bases between. CDR3 length: 13 amino acids. From germline, CDR1 is GTSNPN and CDR2 SVGIG (reference sequence). Using its own MiXCR run on the 5' RACE reads, TCRdb lists one record per CDR3 protein. The sample carries 200,000 to 300,000 distinct CDR3 sequences, more than 20% recorded once. This clonotype originated in a male donor with ankylosing spondylitis or in good health (not recorded which). Source material: blood, either unsorted or a sorted T cell fraction (not recorded which). J is TRBJ2-3 and V is TRBV30; perhaps TRBD2 as D (6 bases). This CDR3 reads CAGGTFRTDTQYF. In DNA form, the CDR3 reads TGTGCCGGGGGGACTTTCCGCACAGATACGCAGTATTTT.